This T cell receptor beta chain was recovered during a study of T cell changes during pregnancy in multiple sclerosis. TCRdb keeps only in-frame clones here, not all; method: immunoSEQ multiplex PCR. The table records about 64,000 clones, roughly 87% of them present only once. This sequence was found in a female donor in good health, enrolled as a control in a pregnancy study. The sequencing here drew on peripheral blood, taken in the second trimester of pregnancy.

CDR3 in amino acids: CASSVGDYSYEQYF. CDR3 DNA sequence: TGTGCCAGCAGTGTGGGGGACTACTCCTACGAGCAGTACTTC. The chain combines TRBV25-1 with TRBJ2-7; 7 nucleotides line up with TRBD2. The CDR3 extends over 14 amino acids. From germline, CDR1 is MGHDK and CDR2 SYGVNS. V trimming: 4 bases; J trimming: 0 bases; junction bases outside the gene matches: 3.